This T cell receptor (beta chain) was identified in a study of CD8 T cells in Susac syndrome. Sequencing of TCR beta was carried out in blood CD8+ and CD4+ T cells. TEMRA cells were FACS-enriched, while CD8+ and CD4+ T cells were negatively isolated. There are 15 residues in the CDR3. From germline, CDR1 is MNHEY and CDR2 SMNVEV (reference sequence). V was clipped by 1 base and J by 9 bases; unmatched bases: 8. An input of about 0.5 to 1 ug of RNA was subjected to reverse transcription using random hexamers. The amplification used immunoSEQ multiplex PCR on TCR beta CDR3; it spanned 54 Vbeta and 13 Jbeta. TCRdb analysed the immunoSEQ multiplex PCR reads with MiXCR anew, one entry per CDR3 protein. The sample holds over 130,000 distinct CDR3 sequences; approximately 95% are singletons and the top ten take approximately 0.11%.

This chain connects TRBV27 to TRBJ2-1; 8 bases agree with TRBD2. The sequenced sample was CD4+ T cells from PBMCs. The sequence derives from a human donor with multiple sclerosis. CDR3 sequence (DNA): TGTGCCAGCAGTTTATTCGCGGGAGGTGGGGGTGAGCAGTTCTTC. Protein product: CASSLFAGGGGEQFF.